This TCR beta chain was captured in a study of blood T cell repertoires in COVID-19. As for the study in general: Samples came from the United States, Italy and Spain, spanning acute and convalescent COVID-19. T cells, B-cell-depleted T cells, or PBMCs provided the cDNA or gDNA that served as material.

As originally analysed: Quantification of nucleated cells was approximated via reference gene primer amplification. Sequencing used immunoSEQ multiplex PCR; TCRdb keeps in-frame clones, though not all of them. The D gene and trimming were derived from the DNA, and the V and J assignments and clone size from that table. This table holds about 84,000 clones, about three quarters found once. The CDR3 is 13 residues long. The V end lost 3 bases, the J end lost 4 bases, and 12 bases lay between the germline ends. Germline CDR1 reads SQVTM; CDR2 reads ANQGSEA. The TCR originated in a man in his sixties or seventies with acute or convalescent COVID-19. The chain uses TRBV29-1 and TRBJ1-1; a possible D gene is TRBD1 (6 bases). Sequencing used peripheral blood. This chain's CDR3 is CSVESKGGTEAFF. The CDR3 DNA reads as TGCAGCGTTGAGAGTAAAGGGGGCACTGAAGCTTTCTTT.